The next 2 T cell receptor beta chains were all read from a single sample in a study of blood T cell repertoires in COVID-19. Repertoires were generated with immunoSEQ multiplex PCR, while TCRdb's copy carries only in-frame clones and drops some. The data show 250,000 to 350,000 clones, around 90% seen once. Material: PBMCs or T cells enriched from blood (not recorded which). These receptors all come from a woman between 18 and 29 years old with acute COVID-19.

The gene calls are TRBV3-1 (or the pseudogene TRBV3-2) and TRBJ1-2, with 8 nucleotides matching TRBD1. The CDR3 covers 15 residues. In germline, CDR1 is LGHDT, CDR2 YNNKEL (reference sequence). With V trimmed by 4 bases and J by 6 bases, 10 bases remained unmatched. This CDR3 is CASSRGEVGQDGYTF. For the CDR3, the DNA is TGTGCCAGCAGCCGGGGAGAGGTGGGACAGGATGGCTACACCTTC.

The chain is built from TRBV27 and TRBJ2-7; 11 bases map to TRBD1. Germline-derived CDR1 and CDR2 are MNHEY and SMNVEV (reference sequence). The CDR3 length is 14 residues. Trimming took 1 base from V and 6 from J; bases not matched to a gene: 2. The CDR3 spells CASSLWTGGSEQYF. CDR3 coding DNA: TGTGCCAGCAGTTTATGGACAGGGGGCTCCGAGCAGTACTTC.